This TCR beta chain was recovered during a study of high-grade serous ovarian cancer treatment subgroups. The CDR3 extends over 16 amino acids. Germline V gives CDR1 SGHKS, CDR2 YYEKEE (reference sequence). V gave up 4 bases and J gave up 3 bases, with 19 bases separating them. Tumor tissue was taken before any definitive surgery or chemotherapy was given. Study-level results: The analyses considered CDR3 and ignored CDR1 and CDR2.

Only in-frame clones appear in the TCRdb table, and some are missing; sequencing was by immunoSEQ multiplex PCR. The repertoire holds under 15,000 clones, with about 90% as singletons. As to this clone: Its target is unknown.

The TCR comes from a human donor with high-grade serous ovarian cancer. The sequenced sample consisted of tumor tissue. The genes are TRBV5-5 and TRBJ2-5, with D possibly TRBD2 on 9 matching bases. The CDR3: CASSVQGAGGKETQYF. In DNA form, the CDR3 reads TGTGCCAGCAGCGTTCAGGGGGCGGGGGGGAAAGAGACCCAGTACTTC.